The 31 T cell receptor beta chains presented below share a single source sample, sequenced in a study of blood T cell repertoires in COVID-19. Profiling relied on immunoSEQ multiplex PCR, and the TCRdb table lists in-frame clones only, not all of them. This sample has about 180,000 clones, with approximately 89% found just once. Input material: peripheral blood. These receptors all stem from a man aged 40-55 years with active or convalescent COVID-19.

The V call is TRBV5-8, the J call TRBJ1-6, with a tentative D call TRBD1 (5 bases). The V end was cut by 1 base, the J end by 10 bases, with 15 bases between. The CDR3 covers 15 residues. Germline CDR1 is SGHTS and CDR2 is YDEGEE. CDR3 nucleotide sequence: TGTGCCAGCAGCTTGACGGGGGAAGGAGGATCACCCCTCCACTTT. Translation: CASSLTGEGGSPLHF.

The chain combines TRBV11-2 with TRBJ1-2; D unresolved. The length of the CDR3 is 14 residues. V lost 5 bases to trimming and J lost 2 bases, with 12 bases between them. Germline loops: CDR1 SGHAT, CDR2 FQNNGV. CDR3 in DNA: TGTGCCAGCAGCCCCGGAGACGTGAACTATGGCTACACCTTC. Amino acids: CASSPGDVNYGYTF.

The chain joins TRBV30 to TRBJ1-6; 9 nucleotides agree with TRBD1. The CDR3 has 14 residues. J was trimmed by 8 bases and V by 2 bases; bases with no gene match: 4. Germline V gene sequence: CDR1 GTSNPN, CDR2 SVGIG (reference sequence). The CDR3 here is CAWSSRDRDSPLHF. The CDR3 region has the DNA TGTGCCTGGAGTTCCCGGGACAGGGATTCACCCCTCCACTTT.

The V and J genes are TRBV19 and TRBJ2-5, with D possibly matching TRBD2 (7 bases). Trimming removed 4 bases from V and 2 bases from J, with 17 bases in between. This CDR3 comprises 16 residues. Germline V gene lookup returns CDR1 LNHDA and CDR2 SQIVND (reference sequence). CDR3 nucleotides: TGTGCCAGTAGTACCGCCTGGGGGGGGCAGCAAGAGACCCAGTACTTC. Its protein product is CASSTAWGGQQETQYF.

The CDR3 region is CASTTTGNINYGYTF. For the CDR3, the DNA is TGTGCCAGCACCACGACAGGGAATATTAACTATGGCTACACCTTC. This chain joins TRBV2 and TRBJ1-2, with TRBD1 identical over 7 bases. V lost 7 bases, J lost 1 base, and 9 bases stayed unmatched. The CDR3 sequence is 15 residues long. CDR1 SNHLY and CDR2 FYNNEI come from the germline V gene.

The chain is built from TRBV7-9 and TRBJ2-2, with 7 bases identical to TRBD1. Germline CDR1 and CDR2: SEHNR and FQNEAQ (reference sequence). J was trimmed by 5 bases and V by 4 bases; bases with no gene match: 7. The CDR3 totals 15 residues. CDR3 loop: CASSSVQGRTGELFF. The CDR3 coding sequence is TGTGCCAGCAGCTCCGTACAGGGGAGAACCGGGGAGCTGTTTTTT.

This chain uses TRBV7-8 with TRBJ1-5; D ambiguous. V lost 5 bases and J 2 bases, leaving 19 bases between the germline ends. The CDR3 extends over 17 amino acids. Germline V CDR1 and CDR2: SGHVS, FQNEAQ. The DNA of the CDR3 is TGTGCCAGCAGCAATACTTGGGGAGTGATGGGCAATCAGCCCCAGCATTTT. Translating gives CASSNTWGVMGNQPQHF.

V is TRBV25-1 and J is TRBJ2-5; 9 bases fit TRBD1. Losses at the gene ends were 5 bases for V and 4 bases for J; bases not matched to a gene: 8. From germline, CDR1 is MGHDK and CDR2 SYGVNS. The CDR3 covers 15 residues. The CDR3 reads CASSHRGRGAETQYF. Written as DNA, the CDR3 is TGTGCCAGCAGTCACAGGGGGCGCGGAGCAGAGACCCAGTACTTC.

This CDR3 is CASSITDRGRSNYGYTF. CDR3 nucleotide sequence: TGTGCCAGTAGTATAACGGACAGGGGGAGGTCTAACTATGGCTACACCTTC. V gene TRBV19 combines with J gene TRBJ1-2, with 10 bases matching TRBD1. V lost 2 bases and J lost 0; bases outside the gene matches: 6. Germline-derived CDR1 and CDR2 are LNHDA and SQIVND (reference sequence). There are 17 residues in the CDR3.

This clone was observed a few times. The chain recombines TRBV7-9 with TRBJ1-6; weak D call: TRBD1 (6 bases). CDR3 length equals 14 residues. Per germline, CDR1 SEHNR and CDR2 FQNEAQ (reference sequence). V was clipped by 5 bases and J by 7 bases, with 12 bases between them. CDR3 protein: CASSRGDMNSPLHF. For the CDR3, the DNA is TGTGCCAGCAGCCGAGGGGACATGAATTCACCCCTCCACTTT.

For the CDR3, the DNA is TGTGCCACCAGCAGAGAGAATGGGGGGAATGGCTACACCTTC. It specifies CATSRENGGNGYTF. The chain couples TRBV15 to TRBJ1-2, with a weak D call TRBD1 (5 bases). Germline CDR1 LNHNV, CDR2 YYDKDF (reference sequence). There are 14 residues in the CDR3. Trimming stripped 0 bases from V and 6 bases from J, with 11 bases between.

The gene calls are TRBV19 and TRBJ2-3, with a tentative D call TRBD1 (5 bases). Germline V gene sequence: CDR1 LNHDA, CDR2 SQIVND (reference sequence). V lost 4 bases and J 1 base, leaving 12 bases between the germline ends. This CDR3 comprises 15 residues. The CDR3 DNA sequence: TGTGCCAGTAGTACGACAGAAGGCGGCACAGATACGCAGTATTTT. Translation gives CASSTTEGGTDTQYF. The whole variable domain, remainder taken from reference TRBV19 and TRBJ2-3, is DGGITQSPKYLFRKEGQNVTLSCEQNLNHDAMYWYRQDPGQGLRLIYYSQIVNDFQKGDIAEGYSVSREKKESFPLTVTSAQKNPTAFYLCASSTTEGGTDTQYFGPGTRLTVL.

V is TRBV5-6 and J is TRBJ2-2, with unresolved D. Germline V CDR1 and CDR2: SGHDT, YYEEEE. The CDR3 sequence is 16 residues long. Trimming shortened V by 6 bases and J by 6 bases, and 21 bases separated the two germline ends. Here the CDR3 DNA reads TGTGCCAGCACCTCCGCTGAGAGTGTAGTTCCCGGGGAGCTGTTTTTT. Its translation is CASTSAESVVPGELFF.

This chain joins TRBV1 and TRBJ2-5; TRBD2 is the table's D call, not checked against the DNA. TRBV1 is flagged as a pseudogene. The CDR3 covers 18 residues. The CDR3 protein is CTSSPWGTSGGAGKTQYF. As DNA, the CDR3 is TGCACCAGCAGCCCATGGGGGACTAGCGGGGGGGCAGGAAAGACCCAGTACTTC.

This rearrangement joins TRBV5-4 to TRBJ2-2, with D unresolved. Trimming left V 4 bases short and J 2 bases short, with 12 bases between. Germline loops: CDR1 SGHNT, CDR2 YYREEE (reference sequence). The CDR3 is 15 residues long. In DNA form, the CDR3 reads TGTGCCAGCAGCCCTGGAGCCCCCAACACCGGGGAGCTGTTTTTT. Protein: CASSPGAPNTGELFF.

CDR3 nucleotides: TGTGCCAGCAGTTGGGGCGCCGAAAACACCATATATTTT. Its protein is CASSWGAENTIYF. The gene calls are TRBV6-6 and TRBJ1-3; tentative D call: TRBD1 (5 bases). The ends were cut back, 4 bases at V and 6 bases at J, with 10 bases in the middle. CDR3 length: 13 residues. The germline V gene encodes CDR1 MNHNY and CDR2 SVGAGI (reference sequence).

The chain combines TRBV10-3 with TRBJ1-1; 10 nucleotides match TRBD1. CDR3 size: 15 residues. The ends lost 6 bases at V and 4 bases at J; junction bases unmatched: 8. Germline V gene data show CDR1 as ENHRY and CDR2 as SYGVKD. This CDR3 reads CAIRRQGASGTEAFF. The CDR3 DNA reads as TGTGCCATCAGGCGACAGGGGGCAAGTGGCACTGAAGCTTTCTTT.

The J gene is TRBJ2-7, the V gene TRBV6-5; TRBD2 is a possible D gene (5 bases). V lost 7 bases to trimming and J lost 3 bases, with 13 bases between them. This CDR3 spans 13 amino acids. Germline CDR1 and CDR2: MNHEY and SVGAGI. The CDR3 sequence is CASTLRAGYEQYF. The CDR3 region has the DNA TGTGCCAGCACGCTGAGGGCAGGCTACGAGCAGTACTTC.

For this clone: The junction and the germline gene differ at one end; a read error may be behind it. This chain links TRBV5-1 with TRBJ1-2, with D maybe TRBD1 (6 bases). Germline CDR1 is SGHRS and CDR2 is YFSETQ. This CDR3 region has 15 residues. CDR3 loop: CASSLAAGANYGYTF. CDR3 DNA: TGCGCCAGCAGCTTGGCCGCAGGGGCTAATTATGGCTACACCTTC. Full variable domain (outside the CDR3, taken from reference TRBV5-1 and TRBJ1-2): KAGVTQTPRYLIKTRGQQVTLSCSPISGHRSVSWYQQTPGQGLQFLFEYFSETQRNKGNFPGRFSGRQFSNSRSEMNVSTLELGDSALYLCASSLAAGANYGYTFGSGTRLTVV.

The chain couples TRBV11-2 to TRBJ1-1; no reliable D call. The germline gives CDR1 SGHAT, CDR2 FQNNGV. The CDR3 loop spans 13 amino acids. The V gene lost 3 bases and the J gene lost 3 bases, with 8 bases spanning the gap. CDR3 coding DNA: TGTGCCAGCAGCTTTATCGGGGACACTGAAGCTTTCTTT. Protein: CASSFIGDTEAFF.

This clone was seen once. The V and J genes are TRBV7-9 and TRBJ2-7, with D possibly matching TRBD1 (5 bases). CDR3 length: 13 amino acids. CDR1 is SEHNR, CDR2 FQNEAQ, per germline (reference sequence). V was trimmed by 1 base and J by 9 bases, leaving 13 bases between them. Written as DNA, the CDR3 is TGTGCCAGCAGCTTAGTAGGGCAGGGCGGGCAGTACTTC. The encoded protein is CASSLVGQGGQYF.

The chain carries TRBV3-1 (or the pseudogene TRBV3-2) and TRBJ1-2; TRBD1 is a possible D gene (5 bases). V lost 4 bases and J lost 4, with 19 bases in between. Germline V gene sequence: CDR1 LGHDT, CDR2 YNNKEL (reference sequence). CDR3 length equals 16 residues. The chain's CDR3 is CASSLKGNYKGYGYTF. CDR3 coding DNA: TGTGCCAGCAGCCTTAAGGGGAACTATAAGGGCTATGGCTACACCTTC.

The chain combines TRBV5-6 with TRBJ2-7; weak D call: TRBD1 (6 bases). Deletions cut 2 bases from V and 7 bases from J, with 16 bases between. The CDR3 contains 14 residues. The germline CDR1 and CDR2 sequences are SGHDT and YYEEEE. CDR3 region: CASSFRPGVREQYF. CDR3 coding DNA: TGTGCCAGCAGCTTCCGTCCAGGGGTTAGGGAGCAGTACTTC. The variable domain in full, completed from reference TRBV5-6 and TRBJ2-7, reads DAGVTQSPTHLIKTRGQQVTLRCSPKSGHDTVSWYQQALGQGPQFIFQYYEEEERQRGNFPDRFSGHQFPNYSSELNVNALLLGDSALYLCASSFRPGVREQYFGPGTRLTVT.

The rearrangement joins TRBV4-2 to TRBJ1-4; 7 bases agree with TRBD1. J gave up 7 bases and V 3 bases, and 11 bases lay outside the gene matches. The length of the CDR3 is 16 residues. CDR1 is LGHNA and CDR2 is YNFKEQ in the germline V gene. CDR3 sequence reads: CASSHAQTGRGEKLFF. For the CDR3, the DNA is TGTGCCAGCAGCCATGCCCAGACAGGGAGAGGTGAAAAACTGTTTTTT.

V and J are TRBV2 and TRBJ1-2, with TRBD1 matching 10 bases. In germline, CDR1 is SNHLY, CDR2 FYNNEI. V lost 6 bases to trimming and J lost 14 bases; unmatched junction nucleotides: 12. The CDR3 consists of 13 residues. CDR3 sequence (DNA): TGTGCCAGCAGGGACCCGGACAGGGGGGCTTTAACCTTC. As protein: CASRDPDRGALTF.

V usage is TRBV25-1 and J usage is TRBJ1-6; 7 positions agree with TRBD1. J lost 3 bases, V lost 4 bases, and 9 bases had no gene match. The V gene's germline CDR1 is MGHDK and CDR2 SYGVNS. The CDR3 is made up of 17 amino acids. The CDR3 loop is CASSASGQLFYNSPLHF. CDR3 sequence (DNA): TGTGCCAGCAGTGCCTCGGGACAGCTTTTCTATAATTCACCCCTCCACTTT.

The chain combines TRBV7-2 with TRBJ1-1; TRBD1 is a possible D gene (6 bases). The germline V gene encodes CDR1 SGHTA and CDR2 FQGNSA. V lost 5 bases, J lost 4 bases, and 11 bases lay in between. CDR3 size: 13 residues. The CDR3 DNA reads TGTGCCAGCAGCAGCAGACAGGTCACTGAAGCTTTCTTT. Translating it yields CASSSRQVTEAFF.

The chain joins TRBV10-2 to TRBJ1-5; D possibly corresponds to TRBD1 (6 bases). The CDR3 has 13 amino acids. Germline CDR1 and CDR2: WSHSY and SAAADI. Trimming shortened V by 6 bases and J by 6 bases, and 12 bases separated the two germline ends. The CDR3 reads CASSTGMGQPQHF. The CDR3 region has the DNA TGCGCCAGCAGCACAGGGATGGGTCAGCCCCAGCATTTT.

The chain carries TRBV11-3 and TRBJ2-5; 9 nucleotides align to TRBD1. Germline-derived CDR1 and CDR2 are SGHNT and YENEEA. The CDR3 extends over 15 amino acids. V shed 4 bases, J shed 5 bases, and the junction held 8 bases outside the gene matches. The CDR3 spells CASSYGTGRGETQYF. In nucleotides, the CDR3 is TGTGCCAGCAGCTACGGGACAGGGAGAGGGGAGACCCAGTACTTC.

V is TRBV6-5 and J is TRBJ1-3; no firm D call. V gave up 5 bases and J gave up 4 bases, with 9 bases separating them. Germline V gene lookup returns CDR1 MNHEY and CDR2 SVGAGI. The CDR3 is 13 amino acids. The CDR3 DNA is TGTGCCAGCAGTCGCCCGGGGGGAAACACCATATATTTT. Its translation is CASSRPGGNTIYF.

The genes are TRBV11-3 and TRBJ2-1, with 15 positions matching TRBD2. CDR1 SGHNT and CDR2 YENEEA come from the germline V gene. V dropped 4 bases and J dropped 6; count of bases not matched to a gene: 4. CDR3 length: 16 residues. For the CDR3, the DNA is TGTGCCAGCAGCTCGGGACTAGCGGGGGGCCGCAATGAGCAGTTCTTC. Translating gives CASSSGLAGGRNEQFF.